These T cell receptor beta chains were read from a single sample in a study of B cell selection in AIRE deficiency. Data came from immunoSEQ multiplex PCR; TCRdb stores just in-frame clones and leaves some out. The data show about 23,000 clones, around 97% seen once. Sequencing used conventional CD4+ T cells sorted from PBMCs. Every receptor here comes from a human donor with AIRE deficiency. The CDR3 runs from the conserved cysteine through the conserved F or W. The D gene is left open where the match is weak. Clone size, where shown, is once, few, many, or a class for clones that have expanded.

d_call: TRBD2; v_call: TRBV10-3; clone_size: -; j_call: TRBJ2-7; cdr3_aa: CAIKTSGSFNYEQYF; cdr3_nt: TGTGCCATCAAGACTAGCGGGAGTTTCAACTACGAGCAGTACTTC
d_call: -; v_call: TRBV5-1; clone_size: -; j_call: TRBJ2-1; cdr3_aa: CASSLAGDSYNEQFF; cdr3_nt: TGCGCCAGCAGTCTGGCAGGGGACTCCTACAATGAGCAGTTCTTC
d_call: -; v_call: TRBV30; clone_size: -; j_call: TRBJ2-3; cdr3_aa: CAWSVSVNTDTQYF; cdr3_nt: TGTGCCTGGAGTGTTTCGGTAAACACAGATACGCAGTATTTT
d_call: TRBD2; v_call: TRBV11-2; clone_size: -; j_call: TRBJ2-1; cdr3_aa: CASSQRLAGLGQFF; cdr3_nt: TGTGCCAGCAGCCAAAGACTAGCGGGGTTAGGGCAGTTCTTC
d_call: -; v_call: TRBV27; clone_size: -; j_call: TRBJ2-7; cdr3_aa: CASSSDLSSAQYF; cdr3_nt: TGTGCCAGCAGTTCCGACTTGAGTTCCGCGCAGTACTTC
d_call: TRBD1; v_call: TRBV11-1; clone_size: once; j_call: TRBJ2-5; cdr3_aa: CASSTVIQGATETQYF; cdr3_nt: TGTGCCAGCAGCACCGTTATACAGGGGGCGACGGAGACCCAGTACTTC
d_call: -; v_call: TRBV6-4; clone_size: -; j_call: TRBJ2-3; cdr3_aa: CASSDSVSSTDTQYF; cdr3_nt: TGTGCCAGCAGTGACTCTGTCTCTAGCACAGATACGCAGTATTTT
d_call: -; v_call: TRBV5-6; clone_size: -; j_call: TRBJ2-2; cdr3_aa: CASSLVGQANTGELFF; cdr3_nt: TGTGCCAGCAGCTTGGTGGGGCAAGCGAACACCGGGGAGCTGTTTTTT
d_call: -; v_call: TRBV5-4; clone_size: once; j_call: TRBJ1-2; cdr3_aa: CASSHLGRGMSNYGYTF; cdr3_nt: TGTGCCAGCAGCCATCTCGGGCGGGGGATGTCTAACTATGGCTACACCTTC
d_call: TRBD1; v_call: TRBV6-5; clone_size: -; j_call: TRBJ1-5; cdr3_aa: CASSLQGWGQPQHF; cdr3_nt: TGTGCCAGCAGTCTACAGGGGTGGGGGCAGCCCCAGCATTTT
d_call: TRBD1; v_call: TRBV6-6; clone_size: -; j_call: TRBJ1-3; cdr3_aa: CASIADRDLGNTIYF; cdr3_nt: TGTGCCAGCATTGCGGACAGGGACCTCGGAAACACCATATATTTT
d_call: -; v_call: TRBV5-4; clone_size: -; j_call: TRBJ2-1; cdr3_aa: CASSLGKGWDNEQFF; cdr3_nt: TGTGCCAGCAGCTTAGGGAAGGGCTGGGACAATGAGCAGTTCTTC
d_call: TRBD2; v_call: TRBV30; clone_size: -; j_call: TRBJ2-5; cdr3_aa: CAWSVTSAEKETQYF; cdr3_nt: TGTGCCTGGAGTGTTACTAGCGCGGAGAAAGAGACCCAGTACTTC
d_call: TRBD1; v_call: TRBV6-1; clone_size: once; j_call: TRBJ1-5; cdr3_aa: CASSAIRQGLSNQPQHF; cdr3_nt: TGTGCCAGCAGTGCAATCCGACAGGGACTTAGCAATCAGCCCCAGCATTTT
d_call: TRBD1; v_call: TRBV6-6; clone_size: -; j_call: TRBJ1-6; cdr3_aa: CASSSGTELSPLHF; cdr3_nt: TGTGCCAGCAGTTCTGGGACAGAACTTTCACCCCTCCACTTT
d_call: -; v_call: TRBV19; clone_size: -; j_call: TRBJ2-4; cdr3_aa: CASSMKAQAKNIQYF; cdr3_nt: TGTGCCAGTAGTATGAAGGCCCAGGCCAAAAACATTCAGTACTTC
d_call: -; v_call: TRBV4-2; clone_size: -; j_call: TRBJ2-7; cdr3_aa: CASSQRGEGEQYF; cdr3_nt: TGTGCCAGCAGCCAAAGGGGAGAAGGCGAGCAGTACTTC
d_call: TRBD1; v_call: TRBV9; clone_size: -; j_call: TRBJ1-1; cdr3_aa: CASSWIDRANTEAFF; cdr3_nt: TGTGCCAGCAGCTGGATAGACAGGGCTAACACTGAAGCTTTCTTT
d_call: -; v_call: TRBV14; clone_size: -; j_call: TRBJ1-4; cdr3_aa: CASSQEAAGALGKLFF; cdr3_nt: TGTGCCAGCAGCCAAGAAGCGGCGGGGGCCCTGGGAAAACTGTTTTTT
d_call: -; v_call: TRBV11-3; clone_size: -; j_call: TRBJ2-7; cdr3_aa: CASSPPEDFYEQYF; cdr3_nt: TGTGCCAGCAGCCCCCCTGAGGACTTCTACGAGCAGTACTTC
d_call: TRBD2; v_call: TRBV19; clone_size: -; j_call: TRBJ2-1; cdr3_aa: CASTALGLAKNNEQFF; cdr3_nt: TGTGCCAGTACCGCCCTCGGACTAGCGAAGAACAATGAGCAGTTCTTC
d_call: TRBD1; v_call: TRBV11-1; clone_size: -; j_call: TRBJ2-7; cdr3_aa: CASSGADRGLGREQYF; cdr3_nt: TGTGCCAGCAGCGGGGCCGACAGGGGCCTTGGGCGCGAGCAGTACTTC
d_call: TRBD1; v_call: TRBV19; clone_size: -; j_call: TRBJ1-1; cdr3_aa: CASSIAGWTGGLLNTEAFF; cdr3_nt: TGTGCCAGTAGTATAGCGGGATGGACAGGGGGTTTGTTGAACACTGAAGCTTTCTTT
d_call: TRBD1; v_call: TRBV9; clone_size: -; j_call: TRBJ2-7; cdr3_aa: CASTIAQLTGYTRPDAQYF; cdr3_nt: TGTGCCAGCACCATAGCACAGTTGACAGGGTACACTCGCCCGGACGCGCAGTACTTC
d_call: TRBD2; v_call: TRBV7-9; clone_size: -; j_call: TRBJ2-1; cdr3_aa: CASSTGLASNEQFF; cdr3_nt: TGTGCCAGCAGCACGGGACTAGCGAGCAATGAGCAGTTCTTC
d_call: -; v_call: TRBV7-9; clone_size: -; j_call: TRBJ1-3; cdr3_aa: CASRLLIGNTIYF; cdr3_nt: TGTGCCAGCCGCTTACTAATCGGAAACACCATATATTTT
d_call: TRBD1; v_call: TRBV27; clone_size: -; j_call: TRBJ1-2; cdr3_aa: CASSFLQGARGGYTF; cdr3_nt: TGTGCCAGCAGTTTTTTACAGGGGGCGCGTGGGGGCTACACCTTC
d_call: -; v_call: TRBV10-2; clone_size: -; j_call: TRBJ2-3; cdr3_aa: CASSDADRSTDTQYF; cdr3_nt: TGCGCCAGCAGTGATGCGGACAGAAGCACAGATACGCAGTATTTT
d_call: TRBD2; v_call: TRBV5-5; clone_size: once; j_call: TRBJ2-3; cdr3_aa: CASSRGLAGPTQYF; cdr3_nt: TGTGCCAGCAGCCGGGGACTAGCGGGGCCTACGCAGTATTTT
d_call: TRBD2; v_call: TRBV28; clone_size: -; j_call: TRBJ2-5; cdr3_aa: CASSSSELAGGQETQYF; cdr3_nt: TGTGCCAGCAGTTCTTCCGAACTAGCGGGAGGCCAAGAGACCCAGTACTTC
d_call: TRBD1; v_call: TRBV30; clone_size: -; j_call: TRBJ2-7; cdr3_aa: CAWSPQGTVGYEQYF; cdr3_nt: TGTGCCTGGAGTCCCCAGGGGACAGTGGGGTACGAGCAGTACTTC
d_call: TRBD2; v_call: TRBV4-3; clone_size: -; j_call: TRBJ2-7; cdr3_aa: CASSQNAGTRGLEQYF; cdr3_nt: TGCGCCAGCAGCCAAAACGCTGGGACTAGAGGTCTCGAGCAGTACTTC
d_call: TRBD2; v_call: TRBV10-3; clone_size: -; j_call: TRBJ2-1; cdr3_aa: CAISGTSGKDRNEQFF; cdr3_nt: TGTGCCATCAGCGGGACTAGCGGGAAGGATAGGAATGAGCAGTTCTTC
d_call: -; v_call: TRBV7-2; clone_size: -; j_call: TRBJ1-4; cdr3_aa: CASSLIRGGPATNEKLFF; cdr3_nt: TGTGCCAGCAGCTTGATTAGAGGCGGACCTGCAACTAATGAAAAACTGTTTTTT
d_call: TRBD1; v_call: TRBV9; clone_size: -; j_call: TRBJ2-7; cdr3_aa: CASSLTGLALEQYF; cdr3_nt: TGTGCCAGCAGCTTGACAGGGCTCGCCCTCGAGCAGTACTTC
d_call: -; v_call: TRBV6-5; clone_size: once; j_call: TRBJ1-1; cdr3_aa: CASRRTVNTEAFF; cdr3_nt: TGTGCCAGCAGGCGGACGGTCAACACTGAAGCTTTCTTT
d_call: -; v_call: TRBV4-1; clone_size: -; j_call: TRBJ2-7; cdr3_aa: CASSQAETASLYEQYF; cdr3_nt: TGCGCCAGCAGCCAAGCGGAGACTGCCAGCCTCTACGAGCAGTACTTC
d_call: -; v_call: TRBV6-5; clone_size: -; j_call: TRBJ1-2; cdr3_aa: CASSKLAVRYGYTF; cdr3_nt: TGTGCCAGCAGTAAATTAGCGGTCCGCTATGGCTACACCTTC